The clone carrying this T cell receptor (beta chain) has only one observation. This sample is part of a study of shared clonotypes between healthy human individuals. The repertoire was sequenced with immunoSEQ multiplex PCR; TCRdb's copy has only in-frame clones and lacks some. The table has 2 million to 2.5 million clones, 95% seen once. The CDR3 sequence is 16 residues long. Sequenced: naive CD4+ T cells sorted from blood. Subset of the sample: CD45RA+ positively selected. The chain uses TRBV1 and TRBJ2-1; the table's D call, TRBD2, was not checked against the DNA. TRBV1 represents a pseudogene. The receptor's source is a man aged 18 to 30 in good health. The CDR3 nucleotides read TGCACCAGCAGCGATCGGACTAGCGGGGGGTACAATGAGCAGTTCTTC. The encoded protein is CTSSDRTSGGYNEQFF.